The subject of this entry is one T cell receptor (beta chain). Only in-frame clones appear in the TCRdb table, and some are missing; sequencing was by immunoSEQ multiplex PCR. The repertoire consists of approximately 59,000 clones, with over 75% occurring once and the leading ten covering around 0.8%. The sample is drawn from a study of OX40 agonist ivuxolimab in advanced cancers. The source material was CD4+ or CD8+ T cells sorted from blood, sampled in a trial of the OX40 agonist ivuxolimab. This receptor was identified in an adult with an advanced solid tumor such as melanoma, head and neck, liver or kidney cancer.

The CDR3 loop is CASSLPGQGTNTEAFF. The CDR3 DNA reads TGTGCCAGTAGTCTACCGGGACAGGGGACGAACACTGAAGCTTTCTTT. This sequence joins TRBV19 and TRBJ1-1; 10 nucleotides align to TRBD1. V shed 5 bases and J 1 base; nucleotides not matched to a gene: 7. Germline assignment: CDR1 LNHDA and CDR2 SQIVND (reference sequence). The CDR3 spans 16 residues.